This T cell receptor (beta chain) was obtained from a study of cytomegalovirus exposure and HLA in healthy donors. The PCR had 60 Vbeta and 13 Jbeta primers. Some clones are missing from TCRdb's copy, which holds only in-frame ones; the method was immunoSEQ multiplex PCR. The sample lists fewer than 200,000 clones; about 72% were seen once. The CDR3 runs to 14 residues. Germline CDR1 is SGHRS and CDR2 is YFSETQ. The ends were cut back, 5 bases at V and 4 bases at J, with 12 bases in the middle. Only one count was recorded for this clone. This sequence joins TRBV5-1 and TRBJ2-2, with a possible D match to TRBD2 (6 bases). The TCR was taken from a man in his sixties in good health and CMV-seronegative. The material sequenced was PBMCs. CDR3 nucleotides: TGCGCCAGCAGGATGCCCGGGGGCACCGGGGAGCTGTTTTTT. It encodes CASRMPGGTGELFF.